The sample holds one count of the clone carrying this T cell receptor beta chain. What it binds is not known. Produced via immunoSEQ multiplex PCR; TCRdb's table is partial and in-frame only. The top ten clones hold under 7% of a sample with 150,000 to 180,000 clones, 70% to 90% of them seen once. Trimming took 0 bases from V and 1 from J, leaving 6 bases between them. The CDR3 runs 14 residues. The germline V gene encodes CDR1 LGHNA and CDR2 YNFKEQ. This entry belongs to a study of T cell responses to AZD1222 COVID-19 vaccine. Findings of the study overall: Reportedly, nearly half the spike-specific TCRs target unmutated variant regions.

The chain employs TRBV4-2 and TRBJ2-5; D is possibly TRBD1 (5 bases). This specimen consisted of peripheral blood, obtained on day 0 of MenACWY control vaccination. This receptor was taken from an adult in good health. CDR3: CASSQDGAQETQYF. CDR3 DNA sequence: TGTGCCAGCAGCCAAGATGGGGCCCAAGAGACCCAGTACTTC.